The T cell receptor (beta chain) under discussion was sequenced for a study of T cells in women clearing cervical HPV infection. The CDR3 runs to 16 residues. In germline, CDR1 is SGHVS, CDR2 FNYEAQ. After removal of 0 bases from V and 4 bases from J, the junction contained 9 bases not matched to a gene. About this clone itself: The read finishes 3 residues shy of the CDR3 end, and the germline J gene is used to complete it.

The table came from immunoSEQ multiplex PCR; TCRdb's copy has only in-frame clones and leaves some out. The sample's table shows 35,000 to 45,000 clones. Material for sequencing was blood buffy coat. The chain links TRBV7-6 to TRBJ2-7, with 7 nucleotides matching TRBD1. This TCR was sampled from a woman aged 18-70 years with a cervical HPV16 infection that either progressed to CIN3+ or cleared (not recorded which). The CDR3: CASSLADRVEMYEQYF. CDR3 DNA, as far as it was read: TGTGCCAGCAGCTTAGCCGACAGGGTTGAAATGTACGAG.